This entry lists 18 T cell receptor beta chains sequenced from one sample in a study of blood T cells in healthy people across ages. Primed by a sample-barcoded 5' primer and a J-beta primer mix, a second PCR proceeded for roughly 7 to 12 cycles. MiXCR, applied by TCRdb to the 5' RACE reads, yields one record per CDR3 protein. The sample lists 800,000 to 1,000,000 distinct CDR3 sequences, roughly 43% seen once, with roughly 13% in the top ten. The specimen sequenced was blood. Receptors were obtained from a man aged 30 to 45 in good health.

V usage is TRBV11-3 and J usage is TRBJ2-3; 7 nucleotides align to TRBD2. This CDR3 contains 14 residues. Germline CDR1 is SGHNT and CDR2 is YENEEA. After removal of 7 bases from V and 2 bases from J, the junction contained 6 bases not matched to a gene. The CDR3 here is CASTPGGYTDTQYF. The CDR3 DNA is TGTGCCAGCACCCCGGGGGGATACACAGATACGCAGTATTTT.

The chain employs TRBV18 and TRBJ2-3; the match to TRBD2 covers 10 bases. This CDR3 has 16 residues. CDR1 is KGHSH and CDR2 is LQKENI in the germline V gene. Trimming removed 3 bases from V and 2 bases from J; junction bases left unmatched: 5. The CDR3 here is CASSPFSGGNTDTQYF. DNA for the CDR3: TGTGCCAGCTCACCCTTTAGCGGGGGGAACACAGATACGCAGTATTTT.

This clonotype has a count of ten or more. The rearrangement links TRBV5-6 to TRBJ2-2; maybe TRBD1 (8 bases). Germline lookup yields CDR1 SGHDT and CDR2 YYEEEE. This CDR3 spans 15 amino acids. V was cut by 4 bases and J by 3 bases, with 13 bases left in between. The CDR3 DNA sequence: TGTGCCAGCAGCAGCGGGACAGGCGACACCGGGGAGCTGTTTTTT. Its translation is CASSSGTGDTGELFF.

V gene TRBV20-1 combines with J gene TRBJ2-3, with TRBD2 identical over 10 bases. Per germline, CDR1 DFQATT and CDR2 SNEGSKA (reference sequence). V shed 6 bases and J 2 bases; nucleotides not matched to a gene: 8. The CDR3 has 15 residues. CDR3 protein: CSAQKRGGPTDTQYF. The CDR3 DNA is TGCAGTGCCCAAAAGCGGGGGGGCCCCACAGATACGCAGTATTTT.

The V call is TRBV27, the J call TRBJ1-4; weak D call: TRBD1 (5 bases). The ends were cut back, 10 bases at V and 4 bases at J, with 22 bases in the middle. Germline CDR1 MNHEY, CDR2 SMNVEV (reference sequence). The CDR3 has 16 amino acids. The CDR3 loop reads CATGQKIPLRNEKLFF. CDR3 DNA sequence: TGTGCCACCGGACAAAAGATCCCGTTACGTAATGAAAAACTGTTTTTT.

The chain joins TRBV3-1 to TRBJ1-2; D uncertain. CDR1 is LGHDT, CDR2 YNNKEL, per germline (reference sequence). V lost 1 base, J lost 13 bases, and 10 bases lay in between. This CDR3 contains 11 residues. The CDR3 region has the DNA TGTGCCAGCAGCCAAGGGACGGGTCGCACCTTC. This sequence encodes CASSQGTGRTF.

J is TRBJ1-2 and V is TRBV28, with unresolved D. This CDR3 has 12 amino acids. V lost 7 bases, J lost 5 bases, and 11 bases lay in between. Per germline, CDR1 MDHEN and CDR2 SYDVKM. The CDR3 here is CASNLAGYGYTF. The CDR3 DNA follows: TGTGCCAGCAACTTGGCGGGATATGGCTACACCTTC.

The chain has TRBV29-1 and TRBJ1-2, with 8 nucleotides matching TRBD1. The length of the CDR3 is 13 residues. Trimming cost V 7 bases and J 4 bases; bases outside gene matches: 8. In germline, CDR1 is SQVTM, CDR2 ANQGSEA. CDR3 loop: CSGTTGASYGYTF. The CDR3 DNA follows: TGCAGCGGAACGACAGGGGCGAGCTATGGCTACACCTTC. Full variable domain (remainder filled in from reference TRBV29-1 and TRBJ1-2): SAVISQKPSRDICQRGTSLTIQCQVDSQVTMMFWYRQQPGQSLTLIATANQGSEATYESGFVIDKFPISRPNLTFSTLTVSNMSPEDSSIYLCSGTTGASYGYTFGSGTRLTVV.

V gene TRBV2 combines with J gene TRBJ2-3, with D perhaps matching TRBD1 (5 bases). V lost 4 bases and J lost 0, with 8 bases in between. CDR1 and CDR2 (germline): SNHLY, FYNNEI. This CDR3 has 14 amino acids. The CDR3 spells CASSGTTSTDTQYF. The CDR3 DNA reads TGTGCCAGCAGTGGGACAACGAGCACAGATACGCAGTATTTT.

This clonotype has just a few counts. This chain uses TRBV7-2 with TRBJ2-3, with TRBD2 matching over 7 bases. The V gene's germline CDR1 is SGHTA and CDR2 FQGNSA. The V gene end was trimmed by 3 bases and the J gene end by 1 base; junction bases not matched to a gene: 7. The CDR3 is 16 amino acids. The CDR3 DNA is TGTGCCAGCAGCTTTAATCGGGGGGAGGGCACAGATACGCAGTATTTT. Protein sequence: CASSFNRGEGTDTQYF.

The chain uses TRBV5-6 and TRBJ1-2; no definite D call. Trimming removed 4 bases from V and 0 bases from J, with 13 bases in between. This CDR3 has 15 amino acids. CDR1 and CDR2 (germline): SGHDT, YYEEEE. In nucleotides, the CDR3 is TGTGCCAGCAGCCCTGCGGAGGTACCTAACTATGGCTACACCTTC. This translates into CASSPAEVPNYGYTF.

The V and J genes are TRBV9 and TRBJ2-1; D is ambiguous. Per germline, CDR1 SGDLS and CDR2 YYNGEE. This CDR3 region has 13 residues. The ends were cut back, 3 bases at V and 8 bases at J, with 12 bases in the middle. The CDR3 nucleotides read TGTGCCAGCAGCGGATTTCGCGGCGATGAGCAGTTCTTC. Translated: CASSGFRGDEQFF.

This chain connects TRBV20-1 to TRBJ2-3; the match to TRBD2 covers 8 bases. CDR1 and CDR2 (germline): DFQATT, SNEGSKA (reference sequence). The J segment lost 5 bases and the V segment lost 2 bases, leaving 9 bases of the junction unmatched. The CDR3 has 15 residues. The CDR3 loop reads CSARPPGGAKDTQYF. In DNA form, the CDR3 reads TGCAGTGCTAGACCCCCCGGGGGGGCGAAAGATACGCAGTATTTT.

The CDR3 DNA follows: TGTGCCAGCAGTTTATCGATCCCGGGGCCAAGTTCAGATACGCAGTATTTT. Translation: CASSLSIPGPSSDTQYF. This chain uses TRBV27 with TRBJ2-3; TRBD1 or TRBD2 may be the D gene (5 bases each). Per the germline V gene, CDR1 is MNHEY and CDR2 is SMNVEV (reference sequence). The CDR3 length is 17 residues. Trimming removed 0 bases at V and 4 bases at J, with 17 bases between.

The V and J genes are TRBV20-1 and TRBJ1-2; TRBD1 aligns across 8 bases. After removal of 0 bases from V and 7 bases from J, the junction contained 7 bases not matched to a gene. From germline, CDR1 is DFQATT and CDR2 SNEGSKA (reference sequence). The CDR3 sequence is 14 residues long. CDR3 sequence: CSAREPGQEGGYTF. The CDR3 region has the DNA TGCAGTGCTAGAGAGCCGGGACAGGAGGGTGGCTACACCTTC.

For this clonotype: One end of the junction is discordant with germline, which a read error may explain. This chain links TRBV27 with TRBJ1-2; possible D gene TRBD1, 5 bases. The CDR3 loop spans 14 amino acids. CDR1 is MNHEY and CDR2 is SMNVEV in the germline V gene (reference sequence). Here the CDR3 reads CASSFREGRGGYTF. The DNA for the CDR3 is TGTGCTAGCAGTTTCCGCGAGGGTAGGGGAGGCTACACCTTC.

The chain combines TRBV12-3 or TRBV12-4 with TRBJ1-5; the match to TRBD1 covers 8 bases. V lost 7 bases, J lost 2 bases, and 4 bases stayed unmatched. This CDR3 is 14 amino acids long. The CDR3 DNA follows: TGTGCCAGCAATGACAGGGGTGGCAATCAGCCCCAGCATTTT. Amino acids: CASNDRGGNQPQHF.

This clonotype was picked up many times. This chain joins TRBV4-3 and TRBJ2-1, with 8 bases matching TRBD1. Per the germline V gene, CDR1 is LGHNA and CDR2 is YSLEER. The V gene end was trimmed by 0 bases and the J gene end by 0 bases; junction bases not matched to a gene: 4. CDR3 length: 17 residues. DNA for the CDR3: TGCGCCAGCAGCCAAGATTGGACAGGGAGCTCCTACAATGAGCAGTTCTTC. Protein product: CASSQDWTGSSYNEQFF.